The 8 T cell receptor beta chains below come from one sample, sequenced in a study of human T cells and chemical hapten exposure. Described time point: patch test 3, about 24 weeks after DPC sensitization. Specified treatment: therapeutic diphenylcyclopropenone sensitization with weekly scalp DPC. TCRdb fed the RACE reads into MiXCR, producing one record per CDR3 protein. The sample lists some 170,000 distinct CDR3 sequences; 25% to 35% were seen once. Here the sequenced sample was whole blood, taken in connection with sensitization to the hapten diphenylcyclopropenone (DPC). The source is a woman under 30 with alopecia areata. Some clones in this sample may be carry-over from other donors' samples.

The J gene is TRBJ2-3, the V gene TRBV10-2, with D possibly matching TRBD2 (7 bases). Looked up from germline, CDR1 is WSHSY and CDR2 is SAAADI. V lost 3 bases to trimming and J lost 2 bases, with 15 bases between them. The CDR3 has 16 amino acids. As DNA, the CDR3 is TGCGCCAGCAGTGAAAGGTTCGGGGGGCTCACAGATACGCAGTATTTT. Amino acid sequence: CASSERFGGLTDTQYF.

This clonotype came up once. The rearrangement uses TRBV24-1 and TRBJ2-3; perhaps TRBD1 as D (6 bases). Germline-derived CDR1 and CDR2 are KGHDR and SFDVKD. The CDR3 has 12 residues. The germline V and J ends were trimmed by 4 bases and 10 bases, with 11 bases remaining between them. The CDR3 coding sequence is TGTGCCACCAGTGAAGGGGCAGGGGCGCAGTATTTT. It yields the protein CATSEGAGAQYF.

The chain links TRBV7-2 to TRBJ2-7; TRBD1 agrees at 8 bases. The germline V gene encodes CDR1 SGHTA and CDR2 FQGNSA. The ends lost 5 bases at V and 2 bases at J; junction bases unmatched: 5. The CDR3 covers 14 residues. The CDR3 loop reads CASSLGQAPYEQYF. The CDR3 DNA sequence: TGTGCCAGCAGCCTGGGACAGGCTCCCTACGAGCAGTACTTC.

The chain joins TRBV7-9 to TRBJ1-4; D perhaps matches TRBD1 (6 bases). V gave up 5 bases and J gave up 0 bases, with 22 bases separating them. Per germline, CDR1 SEHNR and CDR2 FQNEAQ (reference sequence). This CDR3 has 19 residues. CDR3 region: CASSLMDSTFSATNEKLFF. CDR3 DNA: TGTGCCAGCAGCCTCATGGACAGCACTTTCTCCGCAACTAATGAAAAACTGTTTTTT.

This clonotype has just a few counts. The rearrangement joins TRBV6-5 to TRBJ2-2; TRBD1 might be the D (6 bases). Trimming cost V 6 bases and J 1 base, with 15 bases left between them. There are 16 residues in the CDR3. CDR1 and CDR2 (germline): MNHEY, SVGAGI. The CDR3 here is CASSPGQIRNTGELFF. CDR3 coding DNA: TGTGCCAGCAGCCCGGGACAAATCAGGAACACCGGGGAGCTGTTTTTT.

This rearrangement joins TRBV9 to TRBJ2-1; tentatively, D is TRBD2 (6 bases). The CDR3 covers 16 residues. In germline, CDR1 is SGDLS, CDR2 YYNGEE. Trimming removed 0 bases at V and 7 bases at J, with 17 bases between. In DNA, the CDR3 is TGTGCCAGCAGCGTAGTCGGCTCGACTAGGGGAAATGAGCAGTTCTTC. This encodes CASSVVGSTRGNEQFF.

There are a few counts of this clonotype. The genes are TRBV7-2 and TRBJ2-5, with a possible D match to TRBD2 (5 bases). In germline, CDR1 is SGHTA, CDR2 FQGNSA. The CDR3 loop spans 14 amino acids. With 5 bases removed from V and 2 bases from J, the gap between germline ends came to 12 bases. CDR3: CASSPGVEQETQYF. Here the CDR3 DNA reads TGTGCCAGCAGCCCCGGGGTGGAGCAAGAGACCCAGTACTTC. Full variable domain (rest looked up from reference TRBV7-2 and TRBJ2-5): GAGVSQSPSNKVTEKGKDVELRCDPISGHTALYWYRQSLGQGLEFLIYFQGNSAPDKSGLPSDRFSAERTGGSVSTLTIQRTQQEDSAVYLCASSPGVEQETQYFGPGTRLLVL.

This clonotype was detected ten times or more. V is TRBV5-1 and J is TRBJ1-1, with D possibly TRBD1 on 6 matching bases. Germline V gene sequence: CDR1 SGHRS, CDR2 YFSETQ. V shed 4 bases and J shed 0 bases, with 10 bases lying between them. The CDR3 covers 14 residues. The CDR3 DNA is TGCGCCAGCAGCCCAGGGGCCGTGAACACTGAAGCTTTCTTT. This codes for CASSPGAVNTEAFF. The full variable domain, rest sourced from reference TRBV5-1 and TRBJ1-1, is KAGVTQTPRYLIKTRGQQVTLSCSPISGHRSVSWYQQTPGQGLQFLFEYFSETQRNKGNFPGRFSGRQFSNSRSEMNVSTLELGDSALYLCASSPGAVNTEAFFGQGTRLTVV.